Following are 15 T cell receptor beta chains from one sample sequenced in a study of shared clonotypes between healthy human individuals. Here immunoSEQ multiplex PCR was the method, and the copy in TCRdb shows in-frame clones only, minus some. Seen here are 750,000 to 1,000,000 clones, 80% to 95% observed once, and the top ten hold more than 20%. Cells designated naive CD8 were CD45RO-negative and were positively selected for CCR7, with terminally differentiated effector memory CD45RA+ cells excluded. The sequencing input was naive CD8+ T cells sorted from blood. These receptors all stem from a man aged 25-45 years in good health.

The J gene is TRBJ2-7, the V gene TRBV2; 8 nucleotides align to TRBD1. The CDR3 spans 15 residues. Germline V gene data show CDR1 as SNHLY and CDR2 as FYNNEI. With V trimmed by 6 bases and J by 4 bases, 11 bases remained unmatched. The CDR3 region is CASSEPGTGPYEQYF. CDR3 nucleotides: TGTGCCAGCAGCGAACCCGGGACAGGCCCATACGAGCAGTACTTC.

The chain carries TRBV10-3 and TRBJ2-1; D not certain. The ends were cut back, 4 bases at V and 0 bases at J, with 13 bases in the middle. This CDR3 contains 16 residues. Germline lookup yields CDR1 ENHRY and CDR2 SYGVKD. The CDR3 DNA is TGTGCCATCAGTGGCTCCGACACGAGCTCCTACAATGAGCAGTTCTTC. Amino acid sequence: CAISGSDTSSYNEQFF.

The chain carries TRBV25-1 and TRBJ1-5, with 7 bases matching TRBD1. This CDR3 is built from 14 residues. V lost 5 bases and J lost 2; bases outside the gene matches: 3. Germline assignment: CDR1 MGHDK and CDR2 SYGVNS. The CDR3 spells CASSKGTGNQPQHF. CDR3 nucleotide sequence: TGTGCCAGCAGTAAAGGGACAGGCAATCAGCCCCAGCATTTT.

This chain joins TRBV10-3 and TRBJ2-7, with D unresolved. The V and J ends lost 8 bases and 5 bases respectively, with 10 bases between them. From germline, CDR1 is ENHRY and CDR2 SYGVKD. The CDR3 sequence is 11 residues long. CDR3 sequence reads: CAIGWGHEQYF. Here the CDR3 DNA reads TGTGCCATCGGCTGGGGTCACGAGCAGTACTTC.

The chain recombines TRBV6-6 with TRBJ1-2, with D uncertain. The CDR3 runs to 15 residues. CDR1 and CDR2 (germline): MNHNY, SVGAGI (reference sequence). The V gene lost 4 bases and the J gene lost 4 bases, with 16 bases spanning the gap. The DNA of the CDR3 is TGTGCCAGCAGTTCCGGTGTCGCACCGGGCTATGGCTACACCTTC. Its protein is CASSSGVAPGYGYTF.

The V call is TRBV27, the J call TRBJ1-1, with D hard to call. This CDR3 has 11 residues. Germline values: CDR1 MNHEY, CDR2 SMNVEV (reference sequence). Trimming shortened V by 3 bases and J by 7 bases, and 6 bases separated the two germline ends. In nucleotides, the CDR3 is TGTGCCAGCAGTTTTAACGGTGAAGCTTTCTTT. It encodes CASSFNGEAFF.

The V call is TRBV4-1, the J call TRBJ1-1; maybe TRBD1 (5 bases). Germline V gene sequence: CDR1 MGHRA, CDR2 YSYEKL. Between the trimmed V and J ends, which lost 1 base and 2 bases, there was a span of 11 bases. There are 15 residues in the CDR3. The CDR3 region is CASSQAPGGNTEAFF. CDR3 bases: TGCGCCAGCAGCCAAGCCCCGGGGGGAAACACTGAAGCTTTCTTT.

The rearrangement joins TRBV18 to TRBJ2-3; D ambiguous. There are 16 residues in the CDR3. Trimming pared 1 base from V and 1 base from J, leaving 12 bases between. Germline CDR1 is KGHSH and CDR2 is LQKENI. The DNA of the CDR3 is TGTGCCAGCTCACCACGTGCGATGTCGGGCACAGATACGCAGTATTTT. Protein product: CASSPRAMSGTDTQYF.

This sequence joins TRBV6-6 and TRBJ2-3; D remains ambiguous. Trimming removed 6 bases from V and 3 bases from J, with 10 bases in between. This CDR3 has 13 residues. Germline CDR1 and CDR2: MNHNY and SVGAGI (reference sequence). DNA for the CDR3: TGTGCCAGCAGCTGGAAACTTACAGATACGCAGTATTTT. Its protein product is CASSWKLTDTQYF.

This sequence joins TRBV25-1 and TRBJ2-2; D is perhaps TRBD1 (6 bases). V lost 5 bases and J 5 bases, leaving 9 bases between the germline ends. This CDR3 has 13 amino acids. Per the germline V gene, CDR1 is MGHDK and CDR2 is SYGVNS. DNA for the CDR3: TGTGCCAGCAGTCCCGGGACAACCGGGGAGCTGTTTTTT. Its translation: CASSPGTTGELFF.

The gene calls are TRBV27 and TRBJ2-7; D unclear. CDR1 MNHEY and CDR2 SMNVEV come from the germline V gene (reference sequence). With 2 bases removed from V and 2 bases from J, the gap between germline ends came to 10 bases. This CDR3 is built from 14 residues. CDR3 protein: CASSLTNPPYEQYF. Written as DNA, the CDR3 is TGTGCCAGCAGTTTAACGAATCCCCCCTACGAGCAGTACTTC.

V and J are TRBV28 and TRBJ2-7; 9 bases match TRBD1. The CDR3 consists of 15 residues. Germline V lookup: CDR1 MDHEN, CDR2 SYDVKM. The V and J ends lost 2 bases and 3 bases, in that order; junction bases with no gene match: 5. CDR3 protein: CASSLPGQGVYEQYF. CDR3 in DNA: TGTGCCAGCAGTTTACCGGGACAGGGAGTCTACGAGCAGTACTTC.

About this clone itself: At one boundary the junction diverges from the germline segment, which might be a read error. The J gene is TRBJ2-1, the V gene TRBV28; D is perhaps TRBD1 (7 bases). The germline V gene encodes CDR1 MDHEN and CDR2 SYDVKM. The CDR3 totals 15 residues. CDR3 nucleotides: TGTGCCAGCAGTTTAAACAGGGGACTCTACACTGAGCAGTTCTTC. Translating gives CASSLNRGLYTEQFF. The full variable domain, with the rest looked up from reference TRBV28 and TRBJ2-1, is DVKVTQSSRYLVKRTGEKVFLECVQDMDHENMFWYRQDPGLGLRLIYFSYDVKMKEKGDIPEGYSVSREKKERFSLILESASTNQTSMYLCASSLNRGLYTEQFFGPGTRLTVL.

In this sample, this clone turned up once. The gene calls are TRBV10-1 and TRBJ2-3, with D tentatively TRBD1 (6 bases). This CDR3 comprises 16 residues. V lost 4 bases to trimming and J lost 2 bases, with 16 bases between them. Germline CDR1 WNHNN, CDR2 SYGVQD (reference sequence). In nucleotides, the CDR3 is TGCGCCAGCAGTGGAAAAACAGGGATCATCACAGATACGCAGTATTTT. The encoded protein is CASSGKTGIITDTQYF.

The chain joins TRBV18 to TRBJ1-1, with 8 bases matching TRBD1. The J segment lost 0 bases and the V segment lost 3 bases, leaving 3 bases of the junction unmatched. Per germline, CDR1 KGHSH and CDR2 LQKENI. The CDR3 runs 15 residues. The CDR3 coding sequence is TGTGCCAGCTCACCGGGGGACAGGTTGAACACTGAAGCTTTCTTT. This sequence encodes CASSPGDRLNTEAFF.